The following is a TCR beta chain sequence with its context. Its antigen is as yet unknown. The sample originates from a study of cytomegalovirus exposure and HLA in healthy donors. Study-wide points: According to the study, some 160 TCR beta chains were cytomegalovirus-associated.

Only in-frame clones appear in the TCRdb table, and some are missing; sequencing was by immunoSEQ multiplex PCR. The sample lists more than 45,000 clones; 89% were seen once. This receptor was taken from a woman under 30 in good health and CMV-seronegative. Sequenced sample: PBMCs.

The chain's CDR3 is CASSPGLAGDTQYF. The DNA of the CDR3 is TGCGCCAGCAGCCCTGGACTAGCAGGAGATACGCAGTATTTT. This chain uses TRBV5-1 with TRBJ2-3; 8 nucleotides line up with TRBD2. The CDR3 sequence is 14 residues long. Germline V gives CDR1 SGHRS, CDR2 YFSETQ. Trimming at V came to 4 bases and at J to 5 bases, leaving 6 bases not matched to a gene.